The text below deals with one TCR beta chain. Antigen specificity is unknown. This CDR3 contains 14 residues. Germline lookup yields CDR1 LNHDA and CDR2 SQIVND (reference sequence). After removal of 6 bases from V and 1 base from J, the junction contained 4 bases not matched to a gene. These data belong to a study of T cell repertoires in cytomegalovirus infection. Study-level background: Through public TCR beta signatures, both CMV infection and matching HLA type were indicated. Study-level results: Clonotype analysis showed dominance of the ex vivo response by HLA-C-restricted CMV-specific TCR beta clonotypes. Public TCR beta family frequency separated CMV-and-HLA carriers, including in an independent cohort.

One entry per CDR3 protein results from TCRdb running MiXCR on the reads. Of fewer than 1,000,000 distinct CDR3 sequences in the sample, around a third were seen once. This clonotype was sampled from a human donor in good health (CMV status not recorded). Some clones in this sample may be carry-over from other donors' samples. The sample in question was cultured CD8+ T cells from PBMCs, obtained from culture after CMV antigen stimulation. The chain has TRBV19 and TRBJ1-1, with TRBD1 matching over 8 bases. The CDR3 nucleotides are TGTGCCAGTAGGTGGGGACAGGCGAACACTGAAGCTTTCTTT. Its translation: CASRWGQANTEAFF.